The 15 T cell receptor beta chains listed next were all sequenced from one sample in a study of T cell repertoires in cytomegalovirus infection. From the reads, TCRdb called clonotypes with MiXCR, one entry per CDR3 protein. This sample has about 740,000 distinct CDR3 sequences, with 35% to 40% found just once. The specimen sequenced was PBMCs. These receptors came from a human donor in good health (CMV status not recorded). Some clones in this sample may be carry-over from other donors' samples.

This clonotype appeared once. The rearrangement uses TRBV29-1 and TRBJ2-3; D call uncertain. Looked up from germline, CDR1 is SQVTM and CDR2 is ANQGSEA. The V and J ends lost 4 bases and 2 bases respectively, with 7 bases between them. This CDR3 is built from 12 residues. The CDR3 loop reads CSVVAATDTQYF. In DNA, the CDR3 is TGCAGCGTTGTGGCGGCCACAGATACGCAGTATTTT.

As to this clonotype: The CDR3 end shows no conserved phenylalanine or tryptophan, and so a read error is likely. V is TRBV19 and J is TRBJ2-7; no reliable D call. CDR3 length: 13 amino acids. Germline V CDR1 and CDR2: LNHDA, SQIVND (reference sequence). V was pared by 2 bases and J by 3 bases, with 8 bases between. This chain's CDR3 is CASSIRQIYEQYL. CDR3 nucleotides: TGTGCCAGTAGTATACGGCAGATCTACGAGCAGTACTTA.

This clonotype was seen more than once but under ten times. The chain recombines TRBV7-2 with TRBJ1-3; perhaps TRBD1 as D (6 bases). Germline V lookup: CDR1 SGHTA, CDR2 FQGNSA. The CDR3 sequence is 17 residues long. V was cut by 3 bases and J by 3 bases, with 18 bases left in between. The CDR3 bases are TGTGCCAGCAGCTTGGGGGGCGGTGTAGGAGGTGGAAACACCATATATTTT. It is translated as CASSLGGGVGGGNTIYF. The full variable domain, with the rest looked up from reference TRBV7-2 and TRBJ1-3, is GAGVSQSPSNKVTEKGKDVELRCDPISGHTALYWYRQSLGQGLEFLIYFQGNSAPDKSGLPSDRFSAERTGGSVSTLTIQRTQQEDSAVYLCASSLGGGVGGGNTIYFGEGSWLTVV.

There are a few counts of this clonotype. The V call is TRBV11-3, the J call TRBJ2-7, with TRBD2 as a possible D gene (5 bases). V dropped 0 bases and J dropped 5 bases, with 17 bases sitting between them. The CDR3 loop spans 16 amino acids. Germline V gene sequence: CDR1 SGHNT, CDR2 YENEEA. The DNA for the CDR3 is TGTGCCAGCAGCTTAGAAATGCGACTATGCCCCAACGAGCAGTACTTC. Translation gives CASSLEMRLCPNEQYF.

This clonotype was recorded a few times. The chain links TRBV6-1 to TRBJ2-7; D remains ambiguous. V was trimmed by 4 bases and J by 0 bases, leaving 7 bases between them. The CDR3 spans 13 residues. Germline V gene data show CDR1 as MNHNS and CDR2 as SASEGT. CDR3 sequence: CASSAESSYEQYF. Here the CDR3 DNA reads TGTGCCAGCAGTGCCGAGAGCTCCTACGAGCAGTACTTC.

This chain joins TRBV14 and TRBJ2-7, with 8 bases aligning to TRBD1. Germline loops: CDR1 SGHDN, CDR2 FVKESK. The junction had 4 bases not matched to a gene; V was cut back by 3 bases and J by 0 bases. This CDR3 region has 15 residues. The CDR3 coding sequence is TGTGCCAGCAGCCAGACAGGGGTCTCCTCCTACGAGCAGTACTTC. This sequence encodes CASSQTGVSSYEQYF.

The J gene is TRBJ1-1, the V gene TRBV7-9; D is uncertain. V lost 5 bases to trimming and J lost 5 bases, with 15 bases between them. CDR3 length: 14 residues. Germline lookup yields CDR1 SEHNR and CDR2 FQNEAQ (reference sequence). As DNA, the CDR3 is TGTGCCAGCAGCCTGACGCAGATTACGACTGAAGCTTTCTTT. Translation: CASSLTQITTEAFF.

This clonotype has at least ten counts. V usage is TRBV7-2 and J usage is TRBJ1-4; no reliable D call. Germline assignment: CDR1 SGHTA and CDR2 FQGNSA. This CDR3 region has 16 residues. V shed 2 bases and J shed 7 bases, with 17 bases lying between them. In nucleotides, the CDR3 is TGTGCCAGCAGCTTACGAGCCCCGAGGGTTTCTGAAAAACTGTTTTTT. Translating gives CASSLRAPRVSEKLFF.

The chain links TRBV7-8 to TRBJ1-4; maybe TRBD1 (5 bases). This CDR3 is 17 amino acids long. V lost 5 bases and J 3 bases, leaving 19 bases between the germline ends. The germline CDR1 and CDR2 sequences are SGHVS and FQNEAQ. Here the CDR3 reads CASSLPGGAVPNEKLFF. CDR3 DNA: TGTGCCAGCAGCCTTCCGGGGGGTGCAGTTCCTAATGAAAAACTGTTTTTT.

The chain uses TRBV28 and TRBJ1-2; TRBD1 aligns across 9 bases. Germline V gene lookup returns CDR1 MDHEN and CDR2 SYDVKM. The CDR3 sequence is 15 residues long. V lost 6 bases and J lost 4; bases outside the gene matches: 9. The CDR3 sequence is CASREQGAPGYGYTF. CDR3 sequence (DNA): TGTGCCAGCAGGGAACAGGGGGCGCCGGGCTATGGCTACACCTTC.

The CDR3 coding sequence is TGCGCCAGCAGCCCCAACACAGGGGCCGAGCAGTACTTC. Protein product: CASSPNTGAEQYF. This sequence joins TRBV5-1 and TRBJ2-7; 7 bases line up with TRBD1. V dropped 4 bases and J dropped 6; count of bases not matched to a gene: 7. Germline CDR1 reads SGHRS; CDR2 reads YFSETQ. The CDR3 sequence is 13 residues long. Variable domain in full (rest from reference TRBV5-1 and TRBJ2-7): KAGVTQTPRYLIKTRGQQVTLSCSPISGHRSVSWYQQTPGQGLQFLFEYFSETQRNKGNFPGRFSGRQFSNSRSEMNVSTLELGDSALYLCASSPNTGAEQYFGPGTRLTVT.

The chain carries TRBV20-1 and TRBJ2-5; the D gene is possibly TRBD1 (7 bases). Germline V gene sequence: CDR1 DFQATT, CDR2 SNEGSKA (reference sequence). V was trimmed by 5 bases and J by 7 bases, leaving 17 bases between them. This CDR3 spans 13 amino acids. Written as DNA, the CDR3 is TGCAGTGCTGGGCGGGGACAGCCTTCGACCCAGTACTTC. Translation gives CSAGRGQPSTQYF.

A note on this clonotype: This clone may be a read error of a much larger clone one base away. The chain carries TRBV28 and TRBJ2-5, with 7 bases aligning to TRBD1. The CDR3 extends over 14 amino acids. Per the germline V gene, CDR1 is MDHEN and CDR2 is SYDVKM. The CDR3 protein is CSSSPGTVQETQYF. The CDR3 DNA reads TGTTCCAGCAGTCCCGGGACAGTCCAAGAGACCCAGTACTTC.

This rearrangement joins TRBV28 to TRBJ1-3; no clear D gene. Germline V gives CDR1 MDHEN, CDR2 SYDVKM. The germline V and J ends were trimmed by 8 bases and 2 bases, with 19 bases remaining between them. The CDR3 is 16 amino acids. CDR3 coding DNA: TGTGCCAGCGGGGAGGATACTGAGATGGCTGGAAACACCATATATTTT. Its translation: CASGEDTEMAGNTIYF.

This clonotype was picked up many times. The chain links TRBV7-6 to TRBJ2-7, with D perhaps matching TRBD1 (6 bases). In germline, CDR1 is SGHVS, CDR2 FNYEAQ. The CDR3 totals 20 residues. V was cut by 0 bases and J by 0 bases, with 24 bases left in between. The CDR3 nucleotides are TGTGCCAGCAGCTTAGCCTCCACCACCGTAAGACAGGCAAACTCCTACGAGCAGTACTTC. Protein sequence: CASSLASTTVRQANSYEQYF.